Below, 29 T cell receptor beta chains from the same sample are listed, as sequenced in a study of T cells expressing NK-cell markers. No DNA is given; TCRdb re-called the 5' RACE reads and lists each CDR3 protein once. Seen in this sample are around 260,000 distinct CDR3 sequences; the ten most common clones hold around 4.2%. Sequenced material: blood T cells: a sorted CD56 or NKG2C T cell subset, CD4+ or CD8+ T cells, or bulk PBMC T cells (not recorded which). The receptors here all came from a woman aged 18 to 75 in good health.

This rearrangement joins TRBV5-1 to TRBJ1-1; lacking DNA, the TRBD1 call made by TCRdb goes unchecked. From germline, CDR1 is SGHRS and CDR2 YFSETQ. This CDR3 contains 13 residues. The CDR3 spells CASSPVVSTEAFF.

This chain uses TRBV7-2 with TRBJ2-2; there is no DNA to check the TCRdb D call of TRBD2. The length of the CDR3 is 17 residues. Germline-derived CDR1 and CDR2 are SGHTA and FQGNSA. The CDR3 here is CASSLGVGRAGTGELFF.

V usage is TRBV11-2 and J usage is TRBJ2-1; TCRdb reports TRBD1, a call that lacks DNA to check it against. The CDR3 spans 16 residues. The germline V gene encodes CDR1 SGHAT and CDR2 FQNNGV. The CDR3 loop reads CASSLEGRGASDEQFF.

The rearrangement uses TRBV5-1 and TRBJ2-3. Looked up from germline, CDR1 is SGHRS and CDR2 is YFSETQ. This CDR3 region has 12 residues. This CDR3 reads CASSSPTDTQYF.

The V call is TRBV29-1, the J call TRBJ1-2. Germline assignment: CDR1 SQVTM and CDR2 ANQGSEA. The CDR3 length is 11 residues. CDR3 protein: CSVVENYGYTF.

This sequence joins TRBV12-3 or TRBV12-4 and TRBJ2-5. The CDR3 sequence is 12 residues long. The CDR3: CASMAVQETQYF.

The chain joins TRBV20-1 to TRBJ2-5; the D call from TCRdb, TRBD2, cannot be confirmed without DNA. The CDR3 contains 14 residues. Germline values: CDR1 DFQATT, CDR2 SNEGSKA (reference sequence). The CDR3 spells CSARDPTSVETQYF.

The chain employs TRBV2 and TRBJ2-1; TCRdb calls TRBD2, which cannot be checked without DNA. In germline, CDR1 is SNHLY, CDR2 FYNNEI. The length of the CDR3 is 15 residues. This CDR3 is CASSEGLAGGREQFF.

The rearrangement links TRBV12-3 or TRBV12-4 to TRBJ1-4. The CDR3 covers 15 residues. CDR3 region: CASLSEAHFGEKLFF.

V is TRBV20-1 and J is TRBJ2-5; TCRdb calls TRBD2, which cannot be checked without DNA. Germline CDR1 DFQATT, CDR2 SNEGSKA (reference sequence). The CDR3 totals 13 residues. The CDR3 is CIALAGGRETQYF.

The V gene is TRBV5-5, the J gene TRBJ2-5. Germline CDR1 reads SGHKS; CDR2 reads YYEKEE (reference sequence). The CDR3 extends over 15 amino acids. The chain's CDR3 is CASSFAGAGQETQYF. Full variable domain (missing parts from reference TRBV5-5 and TRBJ2-5): DAGVTQSPTHLIKTRGQQVTLRCSPISGHKSVSWYQQVLGQGPQFIFQYYEKEERGRGNFPDRFSARQFPNYSSELNVNALLLGDSALYLCASSFAGAGQETQYFGPGTRLLVL.

CDR3 region: CASSPQGGATNEKLFF. The chain has TRBV9 and TRBJ1-4; TCRdb gives TRBD1 as the D gene, but with no DNA this cannot be confirmed. The CDR3 has 16 amino acids. The germline V gene encodes CDR1 SGDLS and CDR2 YYNGEE.

V is TRBV6-2 or TRBV6-3 and J is TRBJ2-1; checking the TCRdb D call of TRBD2 is not possible without DNA. From germline, CDR1 is MNHEY and CDR2 SVGEGT. This CDR3 comprises 14 residues. The CDR3 reads CASKVGGPRDEQFF.

This rearrangement joins TRBV7-2 to TRBJ1-4. The CDR3 totals 15 residues. The germline CDR1 and CDR2 sequences are SGHTA and FQGNSA. The CDR3 reads CASSPHRATNEKLFF.

CDR3 protein: CSAQMSSGRRFMGDEQFF. The chain carries TRBV20-1 and TRBJ2-1; the TRBD1 assignment by TCRdb is unverifiable without DNA. The CDR3 runs to 18 residues. Germline assignment: CDR1 DFQATT and CDR2 SNEGSKA (reference sequence).

V gene TRBV12-3 or TRBV12-4 combines with J gene TRBJ1-1. This CDR3 has 15 residues. The CDR3 sequence is CASSPQTGGGGEAFF.

The CDR3 here is CASSPKGVNNQGSKETQYF. The chain combines TRBV5-1 with TRBJ2-5; absent DNA, TCRdb's TRBD1 call cannot be checked. CDR1 and CDR2 (germline): SGHRS, YFSETQ. CDR3 length: 19 amino acids.

The chain carries TRBV11-1 and TRBJ2-1; TCRdb's assignment of TRBD2 cannot be checked, as there is no DNA. The CDR3 loop spans 19 amino acids. Germline values: CDR1 SGHAT, CDR2 FQDESV (reference sequence). This CDR3 is CAGSVPLAEGVSSYNEQFF. Based on the CDR3 plus reference TRBV11-1 and TRBJ2-1, the full variable domain is EAEVAQSPRYKITEKSQAVAFWCDPISGHATLYWYRQILGQGPELLVQFQDESVVDDSQLPKDRFSAERLKGVDSTLKIQPAELGDSAMYLCAGSVPLAEGVSSYNEQFFGPGTRLTVL.

J is TRBJ2-1 and V is TRBV6-2 or TRBV6-3. Germline CDR1 MNHEY, CDR2 SVGEGT. The CDR3 is 11 amino acids. The CDR3 reads CASRGYNEQFF.

The chain uses TRBV4-3 and TRBJ2-5. Germline assignment: CDR1 LGHNA and CDR2 YSLEER. The CDR3 extends over 15 amino acids. The CDR3 here is CASSQRVGYQETQYF.

V is TRBV4-1 and J is TRBJ1-4. The CDR3 is 14 residues long. Germline CDR1 is MGHRA and CDR2 is YSYEKL. The CDR3 sequence is CASSQVEGNEKLFF.

The chain combines TRBV9 with TRBJ1-1. Per germline, CDR1 SGDLS and CDR2 YYNGEE. The CDR3 has 13 amino acids. This CDR3 is CASSVGRVTEAFF.

The chain combines TRBV27 with TRBJ1-1. The CDR3 spans 13 residues. CDR1 MNHEY and CDR2 SMNVEV come from the germline V gene (reference sequence). CDR3 sequence reads: CATSPDAGIGAFF.

This rearrangement joins TRBV5-1 to TRBJ2-7; the D gene TCRdb calls, TRBD1, cannot be checked with no DNA. The CDR3 has 13 residues. Germline loops: CDR1 SGHRS, CDR2 YFSETQ. CDR3 sequence reads: CASSTRDTYEQYF.

The rearrangement links TRBV12-3 or TRBV12-4 to TRBJ2-1; TCRdb names TRBD1, which stays unverified in the absence of DNA. The CDR3 has 14 amino acids. CDR3 residues: CASSLGGGSNEQFF.

The V gene is TRBV20-1, the J gene TRBJ1-4; without DNA, the TCRdb call of TRBD1 cannot be checked. The CDR3 runs 14 residues. The germline V gene has CDR1 DFQATT and CDR2 SNEGSKA (reference sequence). CDR3 residues: CSAREGAGDEKLFF.

This rearrangement joins TRBV9 to TRBJ2-3; without DNA, the TCRdb call of TRBD1 cannot be checked. This CDR3 spans 15 amino acids. Germline lookup yields CDR1 SGDLS and CDR2 YYNGEE. This chain's CDR3 is CASSPRDTVTDTQYF. Combining the CDR3 with reference TRBV9 and TRBJ2-3 gives the whole variable domain DSGVTQTPKHLITATGQRVTLRCSPRSGDLSVYWYQQSLDQGLQFLIQYYNGEERAKGNILERFSAQQFPDLHSELNLSSLELGDSALYFCASSPRDTVTDTQYFGPGTRLTVL.

This sequence joins TRBV7-8 and TRBJ2-5; TCRdb outputs TRBD2, but without DNA this stays unchecked. The CDR3 consists of 17 residues. CDR1 is SGHVS, CDR2 FQNEAQ, per germline. CDR3 in amino acids: CASSPPGLAGSQETQYF.

The CDR3 here is CASSPGQGNILTF. The chain carries TRBV7-9 and TRBJ1-2; no DNA is available, so the TRBD1 call from TCRdb remains unchecked. Germline V gives CDR1 SEHNR, CDR2 FQNEAQ (reference sequence). The CDR3 contains 13 residues.